This TCR beta chain was identified during a study of cytomegalovirus exposure and HLA in healthy donors. Details on this clone: Antigen: not known.

There are 16 residues in the CDR3. V was pared by 0 bases and J by 7 bases, with 5 bases of the junction left unmatched. Germline V CDR1 and CDR2: SGDLS, YYNGEE. Researchers ran the PCR with 60 Vbeta and 13 Jbeta primers. Sequencing used immunoSEQ multiplex PCR; TCRdb keeps in-frame clones, though not all of them. The sample has some 100,000 clones, over 65% seen once. Study observations and caveats: Productive status was seen about 90% or about 30% of the time for most TCR beta V segments in an earlier analysis. An ancestry cluster, one associated with Asian ancestry, reportedly showed fewer N-insertions than the approximately 670-donor mean in a later analysis. A later analysis associated around 17,000 TCR beta sequences with HLA alleles at a 0.05 false discovery rate.

The chain employs TRBV9 and TRBJ2-1, with 12 bases lining up with TRBD2. Sequenced material: PBMCs. This TCR derives from a woman under 30 in good health and CMV-seropositive. Here the CDR3 reads CASSVASGRVVNEQFF. The CDR3 nucleotides read TGTGCCAGCAGCGTAGCTAGCGGGAGGGTAGTAAATGAGCAGTTCTTC. The full variable domain, completed using reference TRBV9 and TRBJ2-1, is DSGVTQTPKHLITATGQRVTLRCSPRSGDLSVYWYQQSLDQGLQFLIQYYNGEERAKGNILERFSAQQFPDLHSELNLSSLELGDSALYFCASSVASGRVVNEQFFGPGTRLTVL.